These 25 T cell receptor beta chains share one sample of origin, sequenced in a study of cytotoxic CD8 clonotypes in ibrutinib-treated CLL. The table came from immunoSEQ multiplex PCR; TCRdb's copy has only in-frame clones and leaves some out. The sample includes some 150,000 clones, 80% seen only once; the top ten take roughly 7.6%. The material was PBMCs, obtained after 36 months of ibrutinib treatment. All receptors derive from a human donor with chronic lymphocytic leukemia.

This chain connects TRBV4-1 to TRBJ2-1, with 10 bases lining up with TRBD2. After removal of 1 base from V and 4 bases from J, the junction contained 10 bases not matched to a gene. Germline-derived CDR1 and CDR2 are MGHRA and YSYEKL. CDR3 length equals 18 residues. The CDR3 bases are TGCGCCAGCAGCCAAGTCTTAGCGGGAGGATCATTATACAATGAGCAGTTCTTC. This gives the protein CASSQVLAGGSLYNEQFF.

V usage is TRBV25-1 and J usage is TRBJ2-1; TRBD2 aligns across 7 bases. V was pared by 2 bases and J by 4 bases, with 14 bases of the junction left unmatched. CDR3 length: 18 residues. Per the germline V gene, CDR1 is MGHDK and CDR2 is SYGVNS. The CDR3 here is CASSEQEDWASGYNEQFF. For the CDR3, the DNA is TGTGCCAGCAGTGAACAGGAAGATTGGGCTAGCGGATACAATGAGCAGTTCTTC.

The chain carries TRBV6-6 and TRBJ1-5; D is undetermined. The CDR3 has 15 residues. The V end lost 0 bases, the J end lost 4 bases, and 10 bases lay between the germline ends. Per germline, CDR1 MNHNY and CDR2 SVGAGI (reference sequence). For the CDR3, the DNA is TGTGCCAGCAGTTACTCGGTTGAAGAGAATCAGCCCCAGCATTTT. Translation gives CASSYSVEENQPQHF.

The chain uses TRBV5-1 and TRBJ1-2; D remains unclear. The germline V and J ends were trimmed by 3 bases and 0 bases, with 24 bases remaining between them. Germline V gene lookup returns CDR1 SGHRS and CDR2 YFSETQ. The CDR3 is 19 residues long. The CDR3: CASSSILLRGPKPNYGYTF. CDR3 nucleotides: TGCGCCAGCAGCTCCATACTACTTAGAGGCCCCAAACCTAACTATGGCTACACCTTC.

J is TRBJ1-2 and V is TRBV18; TRBD1 aligns across 9 bases. This CDR3 spans 17 amino acids. V was pared by 2 bases and J by 2 bases, with 9 bases of the junction left unmatched. CDR1 and CDR2 from the germline V gene are KGHSH and LQKENI. CDR3 region: CASSPTGGSPGNYGYTF. The CDR3 nucleotides are TGTGCCAGCTCACCAACAGGGGGCAGCCCCGGCAACTATGGCTACACCTTC.

The V and J genes are TRBV7-7 and TRBJ1-4; D is uncertain. Germline values: CDR1 SSHAT, CDR2 FNYEAQ (reference sequence). Trimming shortened V by 3 bases and J by 4 bases, and 15 bases separated the two germline ends. The CDR3 has 16 residues. The CDR3 coding sequence is TGTGCCAGCAGCTTGGGAGGCGGGCAGATTAATGAAAAACTGTTTTTT. Its protein product is CASSLGGGQINEKLFF.

The rearrangement joins TRBV5-1 to TRBJ2-5; perhaps TRBD1 as D (6 bases). V lost 0 bases and J lost 5, with 8 bases in between. There are 13 residues in the CDR3. The germline V gene has CDR1 SGHRS and CDR2 YFSETQ. The CDR3 region is CASSLGTVETQYF. CDR3 nucleotides: TGCGCCAGCAGCTTGGGGACAGTTGAGACCCAGTACTTC.

This clone was seen a single time. This chain links TRBV19 with TRBJ2-5; no firm D call. This CDR3 region has 14 residues. V was pared by 1 base and J by 3 bases, with 9 bases between. Germline V gene data show CDR1 as LNHDA and CDR2 as SQIVND (reference sequence). The CDR3 here is CASSIGASKETQYF. CDR3 DNA: TGTGCCAGTAGTATAGGGGCCAGCAAAGAGACCCAGTACTTC.

The count of this clone is one. The gene calls are TRBV4-1 and TRBJ2-2; weak D call: TRBD2 (6 bases). Between the trimmed V and J ends, which lost 0 bases and 2 bases, there was a span of 16 bases. The CDR3 is made up of 18 amino acids. Germline CDR1 MGHRA, CDR2 YSYEKL. The CDR3 DNA follows: TGCGCCAGCAGCCAAGAGGGTTCGGGAGCCCAAAACACCGGGGAGCTGTTTTTT. This sequence encodes CASSQEGSGAQNTGELFF.

The chain combines TRBV30 with TRBJ2-4; D is uncertain. In germline, CDR1 is GTSNPN, CDR2 SVGIG (reference sequence). V gave up 2 bases and J gave up 0 bases, with 8 bases separating them. The CDR3 consists of 14 residues. The CDR3 bases are TGTGCCTGGAGTCCGAATCTAGCCAAAAACATTCAGTACTTC. Amino acid sequence: CAWSPNLAKNIQYF. Together with reference TRBV30 and TRBJ2-4, the CDR3 gives the full variable domain: SQTIHQWPATLVQPVGSPLSLECTVEGTSNPNLYWYRQAAGRGLQLLFYSVGIGQISSEVPQNLSASRPQDRQFILSSKKLLLSDSGFYLCAWSPNLAKNIQYFGAGTRLSVL.

The chain joins TRBV29-1 to TRBJ2-3; 7 bases align to TRBD1. With V trimmed by 3 bases and J by 1 base, 7 bases remained unmatched. Germline V CDR1 and CDR2: SQVTM, ANQGSEA. CDR3 length equals 15 residues. The CDR3 coding sequence is TGCAGCGTTGAGAGAGTAGGGGGCCGCACAGATACGCAGTATTTT. Protein: CSVERVGGRTDTQYF.

This clone showed up just once. The rearrangement uses TRBV9 and TRBJ1-4; 9 bases fit TRBD1. The germline CDR1 and CDR2 sequences are SGDLS and YYNGEE. There are 16 residues in the CDR3. Trimming removed 2 bases from V and 2 bases from J; junction bases left unmatched: 4. The CDR3 DNA is TGTGCCAGCAGCGTTGGGACAGGGAGGACTAATGAAAAACTGTTTTTT. Its protein product is CASSVGTGRTNEKLFF.

CDR3 sequence reads: CASSLGQGGQPQHF. The CDR3 DNA sequence: TGTGCCAGCAGCTTGGGACAGGGCGGCCAGCCCCAGCATTTT. The V gene is TRBV5-8, the J gene TRBJ1-5, with 7 nucleotides matching TRBD1. Trimming at V came to 0 bases and at J to 7 bases, leaving 4 bases not matched to a gene. The CDR3 is 14 amino acids. Germline V gene sequence: CDR1 SGHTS, CDR2 YDEGEE. The complete variable domain, with remaining parts taken from reference TRBV5-8 and TRBJ1-5, reads EAGVTQSPTHLIKTRGQQATLRCSPISGHTSVYWYQQALGLGLQFLLWYDEGEERNRGNFPPRFSGRQFPNYSSELNVNALELEDSALYLCASSLGQGGQPQHFGDGTRLSIL.

This chain joins TRBV29-1 and TRBJ2-1, with D perhaps being TRBD1 or TRBD2 (6 bases each). This CDR3 contains 14 residues. CDR1 SQVTM and CDR2 ANQGSEA come from the germline V gene. The V and J ends lost 6 bases and 2 bases respectively, with 14 bases between them. This CDR3 is CSVRRGAPYNEQFF. The CDR3 coding sequence is TGCAGCGTCCGAAGGGGGGCACCCTACAATGAGCAGTTCTTC.

The rearrangement links TRBV5-1 to TRBJ2-7; 7 nucleotides line up with TRBD1. This CDR3 contains 13 residues. CDR1 is SGHRS, CDR2 YFSETQ, per germline. The V and J ends lost 2 bases and 6 bases, in that order; junction bases with no gene match: 5. This chain's CDR3 is CASSFGDSFEQYF. The DNA of the CDR3 is TGCGCCAGCAGCTTTGGGGACAGCTTCGAGCAGTACTTC.

This clone appeared a few times. V usage is TRBV19 and J usage is TRBJ2-5; 8 bases match TRBD1. The CDR3 loop spans 14 amino acids. CDR1 and CDR2 from the germline V gene are LNHDA and SQIVND (reference sequence). Trimming took 5 bases from V and 5 from J; bases not matched to a gene: 7. The CDR3 loop is CASSSDRGVETQYF. CDR3 nucleotides: TGTGCCAGTAGTTCTGACAGGGGAGTGGAGACCCAGTACTTC.

This clone was observed a few times. V usage is TRBV10-1 and J usage is TRBJ1-1, with D unclear. This CDR3 contains 12 residues. V shed 4 bases and J shed 4 bases, with 7 bases lying between them. The germline V gene has CDR1 WNHNN and CDR2 SYGVQD (reference sequence). The CDR3 loop is CASSAWGTEAFF. The CDR3 coding sequence is TGCGCCAGCAGTGCTTGGGGCACTGAAGCTTTCTTT.

In nucleotides, the CDR3 is TGTGCCAGCAGTGACCCCGGTGGAGCGACATACGAGCAGTACTTC. Translating gives CASSDPGGATYEQYF. The rearrangement links TRBV6-6 to TRBJ2-7; D gene uncertain. CDR3 size: 15 residues. Trimming cost V 5 bases and J 4 bases, with 18 bases left between them. Germline lookup yields CDR1 MNHNY and CDR2 SVGAGI (reference sequence).

The V call is TRBV7-9, the J call TRBJ1-5; 9 bases are shared with TRBD1. The ends lost 0 bases at V and 6 bases at J; junction bases unmatched: 6. The germline V gene has CDR1 SEHNR and CDR2 FQNEAQ (reference sequence). This CDR3 has 16 amino acids. CDR3 residues: CASSLAGQGFTQPQHF. The CDR3 DNA reads as TGTGCCAGCAGCTTAGCGGGACAGGGTTTCACTCAGCCCCAGCATTTT. Together with reference TRBV7-9 and TRBJ1-5, the CDR3 gives the full variable domain: DTGVSQNPRHKITKRGQNVTFRCDPISEHNRLYWYRQTLGQGPEFLTYFQNEAQLEKSRLLSDRFSAERPKGSFSTLEIQRTEQGDSAMYLCASSLAGQGFTQPQHFGDGTRLSIL.

The chain is built from TRBV9 and TRBJ1-1; D not certain. The CDR3 totals 14 residues. V lost 3 bases and J 4 bases, leaving 13 bases between the germline ends. Germline V gives CDR1 SGDLS, CDR2 YYNGEE. The CDR3 reads CASSATPLGTEAFF. CDR3 DNA sequence: TGTGCCAGCAGCGCCACCCCCCTCGGCACTGAAGCTTTCTTT.

This rearrangement joins TRBV7-3 to TRBJ2-3, with D tentatively TRBD2 (5 bases). The V gene lost 2 bases and the J gene lost 2 bases, with 11 bases spanning the gap. Per the germline V gene, CDR1 is SGHTA and CDR2 is FQGTGA. This CDR3 comprises 15 residues. The CDR3 nucleotides read TGTGCCAGCAGCTTATATTGGGAGAACACAGATACGCAGTATTTT. Its translation: CASSLYWENTDTQYF. Drawing the rest from reference TRBV7-3 and TRBJ2-3, the complete variable domain is GAGVSQTPSNKVTEKGKYVELRCDPISGHTALYWYRQSLGQGPEFLIYFQGTGAADDSGLPNDRFFAVRPEGSVSTLKIQRTERGDSAVYLCASSLYWENTDTQYFGPGTRLTVL.

The genes are TRBV5-1 and TRBJ2-3; 9 positions match TRBD2. V lost 3 bases to trimming and J lost 6 bases; unmatched junction nucleotides: 8. Germline CDR1 SGHRS, CDR2 YFSETQ. This CDR3 is built from 15 residues. CDR3 nucleotides: TGCGCCAGCAGCTATAGCGGGGGAGGATCTGATACGCAGTATTTT. Translation: CASSYSGGGSDTQYF. The whole variable domain, remainder taken from reference TRBV5-1 and TRBJ2-3, is KAGVTQTPRYLIKTRGQQVTLSCSPISGHRSVSWYQQTPGQGLQFLFEYFSETQRNKGNFPGRFSGRQFSNSRSEMNVSTLELGDSALYLCASSYSGGGSDTQYFGPGTRLTVL.

This clone showed up just a few times. The chain employs TRBV28 and TRBJ1-1; no clear D. Germline CDR1 is MDHEN and CDR2 is SYDVKM. With 4 bases removed from V and 6 bases from J, the gap between germline ends came to 12 bases. The CDR3 spans 13 residues. The CDR3 sequence: CASSSTPKAEAFF. CDR3 DNA: TGTGCCAGCAGTTCAACTCCCAAGGCTGAAGCTTTCTTT.

This clone was counted a single time. The chain joins TRBV7-6 to TRBJ2-5; TRBD2 matches 10 bases. The V gene's germline CDR1 is SGHVS and CDR2 FNYEAQ. The CDR3 runs to 17 residues. Germline trimming cut 5 bases from V and 3 bases from J; bases unmatched to any gene: 12. The CDR3 DNA reads as TGTGCCAGCAGCCAAGCGGGAGGGGGGCTGGGGAAAGAGACCCAGTACTTC. It specifies CASSQAGGGLGKETQYF.

The chain combines TRBV6-1 with TRBJ1-2; the D gene is possibly TRBD1 (5 bases). The V end lost 3 bases, the J end lost 4 bases, and 12 bases lay between the germline ends. The germline CDR1 and CDR2 sequences are MNHNS and SASEGT. The CDR3 is made up of 14 amino acids. CDR3 sequence: CASSDQGAVYGYTF. CDR3 DNA: TGTGCCAGCAGTGACCAGGGCGCGGTCTATGGCTACACCTTC.